Shown below are 31 T cell receptor beta chains from a single sample sequenced in a study of blood T cell repertoires in COVID-19. The table came from immunoSEQ multiplex PCR; TCRdb's copy has only in-frame clones and leaves some out. The sample has more than 70,000 clones, 65% to 90% seen once. Sample: peripheral blood. The receptors were gathered from a man aged 60 to 69 with acute or convalescent COVID-19.

The rearrangement uses TRBV18 and TRBJ1-5; D ambiguous. The CDR3 runs to 13 residues. Per the germline V gene, CDR1 is KGHSH and CDR2 is LQKENI. Trimming took off 3 bases at V and 1 base at J, with 4 bases between the two ends. The CDR3 coding sequence is TGTGCCAGCTCACCCCTAAGCAATCAGCCCCAGCATTTT. Translation gives CASSPLSNQPQHF. The full variable domain, its missing parts supplied by reference TRBV18 and TRBJ1-5, is NAGVMQNPRHLVRRRGQEARLRCSPMKGHSHVYWYRQLPEEGLKFMVYLQKENIIDESGMPKERFSAEFPKEGPSILRIQQVVRGDSAAYFCASSPLSNQPQHFGDGTRLSIL.

The chain is built from TRBV4-2 and TRBJ2-3; D is unresolved. The CDR3 extends over 14 amino acids. Trimming stripped 8 bases from V and 10 bases from J, with 22 bases between. Germline lookup yields CDR1 LGHNA and CDR2 YNFKEQ. This chain's CDR3 is CASSRNPAPDSQYF. CDR3 nucleotide sequence: TGTGCCAGCTCCCGAAACCCAGCGCCTGATTCGCAGTATTTT.

The V gene is TRBV7-8, the J gene TRBJ2-1, with 12 bases matching TRBD2. The V gene end was trimmed by 5 bases and the J gene end by 2 bases; junction bases not matched to a gene: 1. Germline V lookup: CDR1 SGHVS, CDR2 FQNEAQ. This CDR3 is 15 amino acids long. The CDR3 spells CASSPSGGAYNEQFF. CDR3 DNA sequence: TGTGCCAGCAGCCCTAGCGGGGGGGCCTACAATGAGCAGTTCTTC.

The V gene is TRBV5-5, the J gene TRBJ1-2; maybe TRBD1 (5 bases). Germline V CDR1 and CDR2: SGHKS, YYEKEE (reference sequence). The CDR3 extends over 13 amino acids. Trimming stripped 4 bases from V and 2 bases from J, with 9 bases between. The CDR3 coding sequence is TGTGCCAGCAGCCGGGGGGGAAACTATGGCTACACCTTC. Protein sequence: CASSRGGNYGYTF.

This chain joins TRBV2 and TRBJ2-2, with D tentatively TRBD1 (5 bases). In germline, CDR1 is SNHLY, CDR2 FYNNEI. Trimming shortened V by 3 bases and J by 4 bases, and 9 bases separated the two germline ends. This CDR3 comprises 14 residues. This CDR3 is CASSETVRTGELFF. Here the CDR3 DNA reads TGTGCCAGCAGTGAGACAGTTCGCACCGGGGAGCTGTTTTTT.

The rearrangement joins TRBV5-4 to TRBJ1-2; D unresolved. CDR3 length equals 14 residues. Germline values: CDR1 SGHNT, CDR2 YYREEE (reference sequence). The V gene lost 1 base and the J gene lost 8 bases, with 15 bases spanning the gap. The CDR3 DNA reads TGTGCCAGCAGCTTGTCAGGCAATCCTTGGGGCTACACCTTC. This gives the protein CASSLSGNPWGYTF.

The chain carries TRBV2 and TRBJ2-5; 8 bases match TRBD2. This CDR3 is built from 15 residues. Germline V gene data show CDR1 as SNHLY and CDR2 as FYNNEI. With V trimmed by 5 bases and J by 2 bases, 7 bases remained unmatched. The CDR3 sequence is CASSPIAGSQETQYF. The CDR3 DNA reads as TGTGCCAGCAGTCCTATAGCGGGAAGTCAAGAGACCCAGTACTTC.

The V gene is TRBV4-3, the J gene TRBJ1-6; TRBD1 agrees at 7 bases. V lost 0 bases, J lost 6 bases, and 11 bases stayed unmatched. Germline values: CDR1 LGHNA, CDR2 YSLEER. The CDR3 runs 18 residues. DNA for the CDR3: TGCGCCAGCAGCCAAGAAATCGTTCCGGGACAGTTTAATTCACCCCTCCACTTT. Translating it yields CASSQEIVPGQFNSPLHF.

The chain is built from TRBV11-2 and TRBJ2-5, with D perhaps matching TRBD2 (5 bases). The CDR3 loop spans 13 amino acids. CDR1 is SGHAT, CDR2 FQNNGV, per germline. Between the trimmed V and J ends, which lost 0 bases and 10 bases, there was a span of 12 bases. This CDR3 reads CASSLERPRGQYF. DNA of the CDR3: TGTGCCAGCAGCTTAGAAAGACCCCGGGGCCAGTACTTC.

The gene calls are TRBV5-1 and TRBJ2-7; TRBD2 matches 11 bases. This CDR3 spans 15 amino acids. The V gene end was trimmed by 0 bases and the J gene end by 3 bases; junction bases not matched to a gene: 2. Germline CDR1 reads SGHRS; CDR2 reads YFSETQ. The CDR3 protein is CASSLAGTSGYEQYF. The CDR3 bases are TGCGCCAGCAGCTTGGCCGGGACTAGCGGCTACGAGCAGTACTTC.

This clone was observed once. The rearrangement uses TRBV4-1 and TRBJ1-1; 9 nucleotides match TRBD1. The CDR3 runs to 18 residues. V lost 5 bases, J lost 4 bases, and 17 bases stayed unmatched. Germline CDR1 reads MGHRA; CDR2 reads YSYEKL. The CDR3 protein is CASSYNPGQGFVGTEAFF. The CDR3, as DNA: TGCGCCAGCAGCTATAATCCGGGACAGGGATTTGTCGGCACTGAAGCTTTCTTT.

The chain links TRBV2 to TRBJ1-1, with 9 bases matching TRBD1. The CDR3 runs 15 residues. From germline, CDR1 is SNHLY and CDR2 FYNNEI. The junction had 5 bases not matched to a gene; V was cut back by 6 bases and J by 0 bases. CDR3 protein: CASRDRGGMNTEAFF. CDR3 DNA: TGTGCCAGCAGGGACAGGGGAGGCATGAACACTGAAGCTTTCTTT.

This chain joins TRBV11-3 and TRBJ2-1; a possible D gene is TRBD1 (7 bases). The length of the CDR3 is 15 residues. Germline lookup yields CDR1 SGHNT and CDR2 YENEEA. V was trimmed by 2 bases and J by 2 bases, leaving 10 bases between them. In DNA form, the CDR3 reads TGTGCCAGCAGCTTACAGGGGGGTCCCTACAATGAGCAGTTCTTC. Its translation: CASSLQGGPYNEQFF. The full variable domain, in which reference TRBV11-3 and TRBJ2-1 provide the parts outside the CDR3, is EAGVVQSPRYKIIEKKQPVAFWCNPISGHNTLYWYLQNLGQGPELLIRYENEEAVDDSQLPKDRFSAERLKGVDSTLKIQPAELGDSAVYLCASSLQGGPYNEQFFGPGTRLTVL.

This sequence joins TRBV6-1 and TRBJ2-1; TRBD2 matches at 8 bases. Trimming cost V 3 bases and J 8 bases; bases outside gene matches: 6. The CDR3 covers 14 residues. Germline CDR1 is MNHNS and CDR2 is SASEGT. The CDR3 loop reads CASSDWTSIYEQFF. The CDR3 region has the DNA TGTGCCAGCAGTGATTGGACTAGCATCTATGAGCAGTTCTTC.

This clone appeared once. V is TRBV12-2 and J is TRBJ1-4; the D call of TRBD1 is as the table states it, not checked on the DNA. TRBV12-2 is flagged as a pseudogene. The CDR3 sequence is 15 residues long. The CDR3 loop is CASRLAHRFNEKLFF. The CDR3 nucleotides are TGTGCAAGTCGCTTAGCGCACAGATTTAATGAAAAACTGTTTTTT.

V usage is TRBV4-2 and J usage is TRBJ1-3; 7 bases line up with TRBD1. V shed 6 bases and J 6 bases; nucleotides not matched to a gene: 5. This CDR3 has 13 residues. CDR1 is LGHNA, CDR2 YNFKEQ, per germline. CDR3 bases: TGTGCCAGCAGTCCCGGGACAGAAAACACCATATATTTT. Translating gives CASSPGTENTIYF.

The V gene is TRBV9, the J gene TRBJ2-3; D perhaps matches TRBD2 (6 bases). The length of the CDR3 is 15 residues. Per germline, CDR1 SGDLS and CDR2 YYNGEE. V lost 0 bases and J 3 bases, leaving 11 bases between the germline ends. CDR3 protein: CASSVGLAATDTQYF. The CDR3 nucleotides are TGTGCCAGCAGCGTAGGGTTAGCGGCAACAGATACGCAGTATTTT.

The chain joins TRBV7-6 to TRBJ1-1; a weak D match, TRBD1 (6 bases). The CDR3 is 15 amino acids. CDR1 and CDR2 from the germline V gene are SGHVS and FNYEAQ. The V gene lost 3 bases and the J gene lost 0 bases, with 11 bases spanning the gap. The CDR3 nucleotides are TGTGCCAGCAGCTTCCAACAGGGACTGAACACTGAAGCTTTCTTT. Protein product: CASSFQQGLNTEAFF. The full variable domain, rest sourced from reference TRBV7-6 and TRBJ1-1, is GAGVSQSPRYKVTKRGQDVALRCDPISGHVSLYWYRQALGQGPEFLTYFNYEAQQDKSGLPNDRFSAERPEGSISTLTIQRTEQRDSAMYRCASSFQQGLNTEAFFGQGTRLTVV.

The chain recombines TRBV4-1 with TRBJ2-1; 16 nucleotides match TRBD2. The germline CDR1 and CDR2 sequences are MGHRA and YSYEKL. The CDR3 is made up of 15 amino acids. The junction had 3 bases not matched to a gene; V was cut back by 5 bases and J by 8 bases. The CDR3 DNA reads as TGCGCCAGCAGCAAGGGACTAGCGGGAGGGCATGAGCAGTTCTTC. Translated, it gives CASSKGLAGGHEQFF.

V usage is TRBV3-1 (or the pseudogene TRBV3-2) and J usage is TRBJ1-4, with 7 bases aligning to TRBD1. V was clipped by 1 base and J by 7 bases; unmatched bases: 6. The length of the CDR3 is 15 residues. Looked up from germline, CDR1 is LGHDT and CDR2 is YNNKEL (reference sequence). CDR3 residues: CASSQARQGLEKLFF. CDR3 nucleotide sequence: TGTGCCAGCAGCCAAGCGAGACAGGGCCTTGAAAAACTGTTTTTT.

The CDR3 region is CASSYWPQGGANYGYTF. The DNA of the CDR3 is TGTGCCAGCAGTTACTGGCCTCAGGGAGGCGCTAACTATGGCTACACCTTC. This sequence joins TRBV6-2 or TRBV6-3 and TRBJ1-2; TRBD1 is a possible D gene (5 bases). CDR3 length: 17 residues. The V end was cut by 1 base, the J end by 0 bases, with 15 bases between. CDR1 is MNHEY and CDR2 is SVGEGT in the germline V gene.

CDR3 residues: CASGPRVGNQPQHF. The CDR3 DNA is TGTGCCAGCGGCCCCAGGGTTGGCAATCAGCCCCAGCATTTT. The chain links TRBV7-2 to TRBJ1-5, with D tentatively TRBD1 (5 bases). In germline, CDR1 is SGHTA, CDR2 FQGNSA. CDR3 size: 14 residues. The V end was cut by 8 bases, the J end by 2 bases, with 13 bases between.

J is TRBJ1-2 and V is TRBV19; D not certain. Trimming removed 4 bases from V and 4 bases from J, with 22 bases in between. Germline V gives CDR1 LNHDA, CDR2 SQIVND (reference sequence). The CDR3 is 17 amino acids. The CDR3 DNA reads as TGTGCCAGTAGTACCCCGTGGAGAGGGAAAGATGGCTATGGCTACACCTTC. This translates into CASSTPWRGKDGYGYTF.

The rearrangement joins TRBV27 to TRBJ1-6; 9 bases match TRBD1. The CDR3 length is 15 residues. Per the germline V gene, CDR1 is MNHEY and CDR2 is SMNVEV (reference sequence). After removal of 5 bases from V and 9 bases from J, the junction contained 8 bases not matched to a gene. CDR3 protein: CASSPATGGGSPLHF. The CDR3 DNA sequence: TGTGCCAGCAGTCCGGCGACAGGGGGAGGTTCACCCCTCCACTTT.

The chain joins TRBV2 to TRBJ2-7, with D perhaps TRBD1 (5 bases). The CDR3 loop spans 14 amino acids. Germline loops: CDR1 SNHLY, CDR2 FYNNEI. The V and J ends lost 3 bases and 0 bases respectively, with 9 bases between them. CDR3 in amino acids: CASSETEYSYEQYF. The CDR3 DNA follows: TGTGCCAGCAGTGAGACAGAGTACTCCTACGAGCAGTACTTC. Full variable domain (missing parts from reference TRBV2 and TRBJ2-7): EPEVTQTPSHQVTQMGQEVILRCVPISNHLYFYWYRQILGQKVEFLVSFYNNEISEKSEIFDDQFSVERPDGSNFTLKIRSTKLEDSAMYFCASSETEYSYEQYFGPGTRLTVT.

This chain connects TRBV12-2 to TRBJ2-1; the D call TRBD2 from the table was never checked on the DNA. TRBV12-2 is an annotated pseudogene. This CDR3 comprises 15 residues. CDR3: CASRSAGDSYNEQFF. The CDR3 bases are TGTGCAAGTCGCTCAGCTGGGGACTCTTACAATGAGCAGTTCTTC.

The chain recombines TRBV7-9 with TRBJ2-3; 7 bases fit TRBD1. CDR1 is SEHNR and CDR2 is FQNEAQ in the germline V gene (reference sequence). This CDR3 has 15 residues. The V and J ends lost 3 bases and 0 bases, in that order; junction bases with no gene match: 3. The CDR3 loop reads CASSLGTASTDTQYF. The CDR3 DNA reads TGTGCCAGCAGCTTGGGGACAGCTAGCACAGATACGCAGTATTTT.

The V gene is TRBV7-3, the J gene TRBJ2-1; possible D gene TRBD2, 5 bases. This CDR3 is 20 amino acids long. Per the germline V gene, CDR1 is SGHTA and CDR2 is FQGTGA. Trimming took 6 bases from V and 8 from J, leaving 35 bases between them. DNA for the CDR3: TGTGCCAGCAGACCCACTAGGAACTACAAGAACCCCAACAAGAGAGATGAGCAGTTCTTC. This encodes CASRPTRNYKNPNKRDEQFF.

The rearrangement uses TRBV2 and TRBJ1-4, with 7 bases aligning to TRBD1. CDR3 length: 14 residues. V dropped 10 bases and J dropped 3; count of bases not matched to a gene: 8. Germline values: CDR1 SNHLY, CDR2 FYNNEI. The CDR3 DNA follows: TGTGCCACCGGGGACAGACTTGCTAATGAAAAACTGTTTTTT. This codes for CATGDRLANEKLFF.

This clone has only one observation. The gene calls are TRBV6-5 and TRBJ1-4; D remains ambiguous. CDR1 MNHEY and CDR2 SVGAGI come from the germline V gene. Trimming took off 5 bases at V and 8 bases at J, with 12 bases between the two ends. The CDR3 consists of 13 residues. In nucleotides, the CDR3 is TGTGCCAGCAGTCCCCTCATACGGGAAAAACTGTTTTTT. Protein: CASSPLIREKLFF.

The chain links TRBV18 to TRBJ2-3; 7 nucleotides match TRBD1. V gave up 5 bases and J gave up 0 bases; unmatched junction bases: 5. Germline V gives CDR1 KGHSH, CDR2 LQKENI. The CDR3 sequence is 15 residues long. The CDR3 DNA sequence: TGTGCCAGCTCATACTACAGGGGTAGCACAGATACGCAGTATTTT. Translating it yields CASSYYRGSTDTQYF.